The clone carrying this T cell receptor beta chain has only a few counts. Its cognate antigen is unknown. Trimming cost V 0 bases and J 6 bases; bases outside gene matches: 5. This CDR3 region has 15 residues. The germline V gene has CDR1 MGHRA and CDR2 YSYEKL. The source of the sample is a study of identical twins. General study findings and limits: Insertions were fewer in abundant cord blood beta clonotypes, whereas memory repertoires showed none of this pattern. The study reached conclusions through statistical analysis that was cross-sectional, not following the same donors.

Template switching (which added a universal primer site) was used, and cDNA carried unique molecular identifiers. TCRdb independently ran MiXCR on the 5' RACE reads; one entry per CDR3 protein. This sample has some 250,000 distinct CDR3 sequences, with 5% to 7% found just once. This sample also appeared in a second study, on T cells expressing NK-cell markers. From that second work: The TCR beta repertoires were obtained from sorted CD3+CD56+NKG2C+, CD3+CD56+NKG2C- and CD3+CD56-NKG2C+ T cells.

Source material: CD8+ T cells sorted from blood. This chain connects TRBV4-1 to TRBJ1-5; 7 bases line up with TRBD1. The clonotype was recovered from a woman under 30 in good health. CDR3 amino acids: CASSQETGMAQPQHF. In DNA form, the CDR3 reads TGCGCCAGCAGCCAAGAGACAGGGATGGCTCAGCCCCAGCATTTT.